Ten or more counts support the clone carrying this T cell receptor beta chain. TCRdb reprocessed the 5' RACE reads via MiXCR and lists one record per CDR3 protein. Among about 39,000 distinct CDR3 sequences, about a tenth were seen once, and the ten largest hold around 15%. This sample was taken from a study of CD8 T cells in ankylosing spondylitis. The CDR3 is 14 amino acids. Deletions cut 6 bases from V and 7 bases from J, with 22 bases between. In germline, CDR1 is DFQATT, CDR2 SNEGSKA (reference sequence). This TCR derives from a male donor with ankylosing spondylitis or in good health (not recorded which). The material sequenced was blood, either unsorted or a sorted T cell fraction (not recorded which). V usage is TRBV20-1 and J usage is TRBJ2-7, with D tentatively TRBD1 or TRBD2 (5 bases each). Here the CDR3 reads CSARPGTSHGEQYF. In nucleotides, the CDR3 is TGCAGTGCCCGCCCGGGGACCTCTCATGGGGAGCAGTACTTC.